The clone carrying this T cell receptor beta chain was observed a handful of times. The sample belongs to a study of CD8 T cells in Susac syndrome. After extraction with the RNeasy kit, roughly 0.5 to 1 ug of the RNA was reverse transcribed using random hexamers. Each CDR3 protein gets one entry after TCRdb re-called the immunoSEQ multiplex PCR reads with MiXCR. This table has about 300,000 distinct CDR3 sequences, around 91% appearing once. CDR1 is LNHDA, CDR2 SQIVND, per germline (reference sequence). The CDR3 is made up of 12 amino acids. Trimming took off 7 bases at V and 1 base at J, with 7 bases between the two ends.

The V gene is TRBV19, the J gene TRBJ1-1; no firm D call. The sequenced sample consisted of CD8+ T cells from PBMCs. The TCR comes from a human donor with multiple sclerosis. CDR3 coding DNA: TGTGCCAGTACAACGGGGAACACTGAAGCTTTCTTT. It translates to CASTTGNTEAFF.